The rows below give T cell receptor beta chains drawn from one sample of a study of blood T cell repertoires in COVID-19. Produced via immunoSEQ multiplex PCR; TCRdb's table is partial and in-frame only. The repertoire includes 250,000 to 350,000 clones, roughly 90% of them detected once, and 2% to 2.5% sits in the top ten. The sequencing sample was made of peripheral blood. These receptors were obtained from a woman between 45 and 65 years old who had recovered from COVID-19. CDR3s include the opening cysteine and the closing phenylalanine or tryptophan. A D gene is named only where the DNA matches it firmly. Clone size is shown for a subset of rows, as once, few, many or a class of expanded clone.

J | length | size | V | D | CDR3 | DNA
TRBJ1-2 | 18 | . | TRBV28 | TRBD1 | CASSLRFRAGGARNGYTF | TGTGCCAGCAGTTTGCGCTTCAGAGCAGGGGGCGCTAGGAATGGCTACACCTTC
TRBJ1-1 | 15 | . | TRBV6-5 | TRBD1 | CASSYSGGREFEAFF | TGTGCCAGCAGTTACTCAGGGGGCCGGGAATTTGAAGCTTTCTTT
TRBJ1-4 | 14 | . | TRBV5-1 | . | CASSPRGGGEKLFF | TGCGCCAGCAGTCCTCGTGGCGGAGGTGAAAAACTGTTTTTT
TRBJ1-5 | 13 | . | TRBV5-6 | . | CASTLGGGQPQHF | TGTGCCAGCACCCTAGGGGGGGGTCAGCCCCAGCATTTT
TRBJ2-1 | 14 | few | TRBV9 | TRBD2 | CASSVSGKVDEQFF | TGTGCCAGCAGCGTCAGCGGGAAGGTAGATGAGCAGTTCTTC
TRBJ2-7 | 15 | . | TRBV7-2 | TRBD2 | CASSLGKSGGYEQYF | TGTGCCAGCAGCTTAGGTAAATCGGGGGGCTACGAGCAGTACTTC
TRBJ1-6 | 14 | . | TRBV7-3 | . | CASSLNRANSPLHF | TGTGCCAGCAGCTTAAACAGGGCTAATTCACCCCTCCACTTT
TRBJ1-1 | 13 | once | TRBV9 | . | CASSGTANTEAFF | TGTGCCAGCAGCGGAACAGCGAACACTGAAGCTTTCTTT
TRBJ2-7 | 16 | . | TRBV6-6 | TRBD2 | CASSYSIQRGDYEQYF | TGTGCCAGCAGTTACTCGATACAGCGGGGGGACTACGAGCAGTACTTC
TRBJ1-1 | 14 | . | TRBV18 | TRBD1 | CASSPGTVNTEAFF | TGTGCCAGCTCACCCGGGACAGTGAACACTGAAGCTTTCTTT
TRBJ2-5 | 12 | . | TRBV28 | TRBD2 | CASSLSTGGQYF | TGTGCCAGCAGTTTAAGTACGGGGGGCCAGTACTTC
TRBJ2-7 | 13 | . | TRBV30 | TRBD1 | CACNRDRGRKQYF | TGTGCCTGCAACCGGGACAGGGGACGGAAGCAGTACTTC
TRBJ2-2 | 15 | . | TRBV9 | . | CASSEAASSTGELFF | TGTGCCAGCAGCGAAGCGGCAAGTTCTACCGGGGAGCTGTTTTTT
TRBJ2-7 | 15 | once | TRBV18 | TRBD1 | CASTLSGQGGNEQYF | TGTGCCAGCACCCTGAGCGGACAGGGCGGGAACGAGCAGTACTTC
TRBJ2-1 | 15 | . | TRBV24-1 | TRBD2 | CATSGRLAGQYEQFF | TGTGCCACCAGTGGGAGACTAGCGGGACAGTATGAGCAGTTCTTC
TRBJ2-5 | 12 | . | TRBV2 | TRBD1 | CASSTGGETQYF | TGTGCCAGCAGTACAGGGGGAGAGACCCAGTACTTC
TRBJ2-3 | 14 | . | TRBV3-1/TRBV3-2 | . | CASRSRLHTDTQYF | TGTGCCAGCAGATCTCGACTCCACACAGATACGCAGTATTTT
TRBJ2-3 | 14 | . | TRBV7-2 | . | CASSRDWTTDTQYF | TGTGCCAGCAGCCGGGACTGGACCACAGATACGCAGTATTTT
TRBJ1-1 | 17 | . | TRBV5-6 | TRBD1 | CASRLVARQGRGTEAFF | TGTGCCAGCAGGTTGGTAGCCCGACAGGGGAGAGGAACTGAAGCTTTCTTT
TRBJ2-1 | 15 | . | TRBV4-3 | . | CASSQLIGGYNEQFF | TGCGCCAGCAGCCAACTGATTGGAGGCTACAATGAGCAGTTCTTC
TRBJ1-1 | 13 | few | TRBV7-2 | . | CASSPQGYTEAFF | TGTGCCAGCAGCCCCCAGGGATACACTGAAGCTTTCTTT
TRBJ1-2 | 12 | . | TRBV6-5 | . | CATQTGSYGYTF | TGTGCCACCCAGACGGGTAGCTATGGCTACACCTTC
TRBJ1-2 | 15 | . | TRBV19 | TRBD1 | CASSAIHRGQYGYTF | TGTGCCAGTAGTGCAATTCACAGGGGACAATATGGCTACACCTTC
TRBJ2-7 | 14 | . | TRBV18 | . | CASSSNTGHFEQYF | TGTGCCAGCTCAAGCAACACGGGACATTTTGAGCAGTACTTC
TRBJ2-3 | 15 | . | TRBV6-2/TRBV6-3 | . | CASSWGSESTDTQYF | TGTGCCAGCAGTTGGGGCTCTGAAAGCACAGATACGCAGTATTTT
TRBJ2-7 | 11 | . | TRBV29-1 | . | CSVERGREQYF | TGCAGCGTTGAGCGGGGGCGCGAGCAGTACTTC
TRBJ2-5 | 11 | . | TRBV2 | . | CASSSQETQYF | TGTGCCAGCAGTTCACAAGAGACCCAGTACTTC
TRBJ2-7 | 14 | . | TRBV5-4 | . | CASSLEISYSEQYF | TGTGCCAGCAGCTTGGAAATCTCGTATAGCGAGCAGTACTTC
TRBJ1-2 | 12 | once | TRBV3-1/TRBV3-2 | . | CASSQQGRGYTF | TGTGCCAGCAGCCAACAGGGGAGAGGCTACACCTTC
TRBJ1-1 | 12 | . | TRBV2 | . | CAAGRGNTEAFF | TGTGCGGCCGGGCGGGGGAACACTGAAGCTTTCTTT
TRBJ2-1 | 19 | . | TRBV27 | TRBD1 | CASSAPGQKSEGSYNEQFF | TGTGCCAGCAGTGCCCCGGGACAGAAGTCTGAGGGCTCCTACAATGAGCAGTTCTTC
TRBJ1-2 | 12 | . | TRBV12-3/TRBV12-4 | . | CASTQGVGGYTF | TGTGCCAGCACCCAAGGGGTGGGAGGCTACACCTTC
TRBJ2-1 | 17 | . | TRBV27 | TRBD2 | CASSLAPGREGHNEQFF | TGTGCCAGCAGTTTAGCCCCGGGCAGGGAGGGACACAATGAGCAGTTCTTC
TRBJ2-1 | 13 | . | TRBV7-2 | . | CASSSLSYNEQFF | TGTGCCAGCAGCTCCCTCTCCTACAATGAGCAGTTCTTC
TRBJ1-6 | 14 | few | TRBV6-2/TRBV6-3 | . | CASSYRGAGSPLHF | TGTGCCAGCAGTTACCGGGGGGCCGGTTCACCCCTCCACTTT
TRBJ2-3 | 15 | . | TRBV19 | TRBD2 | CASSSGRAPTDTQYF | TGTGCCAGTAGTAGCGGGAGGGCCCCCACAGATACGCAGTATTTT
TRBJ1-5 | 19 | . | TRBV6-2/TRBV6-3 | TRBD1 | CASSYPTGTARYSNQPQHF | TGTGCCAGCAGTTACCCGACAGGGACGGCCCGCTATAGCAATCAGCCCCAGCATTTT
TRBJ1-4 | 13 | . | TRBV6-2/TRBV6-3 | . | CASSARRSEKLFF | TGTGCCAGCAGTGCCAGGCGAAGTGAAAAACTGTTTTTT
TRBJ2-7 | 16 | . | TRBV18 | TRBD2 | CASSLISGRGAYEQYF | TGTGCCAGCTCACTCATTAGCGGGAGAGGCGCCTACGAGCAGTACTTC
TRBJ2-6 | 17 | . | TRBV4-2 | . | CASSQEGRSPGANVLTF | TGTGCCAGCAGCCAAGAGGGCAGAAGTCCTGGGGCCAACGTCCTGACTTTC
TRBJ1-1 | 16 | . | TRBV9 | . | CASSVANRAGASEAFF | TGTGCCAGCAGCGTAGCTAACAGGGCCGGCGCGAGTGAAGCTTTCTTT
TRBJ2-7 | 14 | . | TRBV4-3 | . | CASSQVQGYPQQYF | TGCGCCAGCAGCCAAGTACAGGGATATCCCCAGCAGTACTTC
TRBJ1-2 | 13 | . | TRBV30 | TRBD1 | CAWSLGDSYGYTF | TGTGCCTGGAGTCTGGGGGACAGCTATGGCTACACCTTC
TRBJ1-1 | 12 | . | TRBV12-3/TRBV12-4 | . | CASRFMNTEAFF | TGTGCCAGCAGATTTATGAACACTGAAGCTTTCTTT
TRBJ1-2 | 15 | once | TRBV5-6 | TRBD1 | CASSLVRQGNYGYTF | TGTGCCAGCAGCTTGGTGCGACAGGGAAACTATGGCTACACCTTC
TRBJ1-5 | 15 | . | TRBV6-2/TRBV6-3 | . | CASSSRWLSNQPQHF | TGTGCCAGCAGTAGCAGGTGGCTAAGCAATCAGCCCCAGCATTTT
TRBJ2-3 | 16 | few | TRBV5-1 | TRBD1 | CASSLESGGPTDTQYF | TGCGCCAGCAGCTTGGAGTCAGGGGGCCCTACAGATACGCAGTATTTT
TRBJ2-6 | 18 | . | TRBV6-1 | TRBD1 | CASSVPGQGLSGANVLTF | TGTGCCAGCAGTGTTCCGGGACAGGGTCTCTCTGGGGCCAACGTCCTGACTTTC
TRBJ2-3 | 17 | . | TRBV19 | TRBD1 | CASSMGPRDSRTDTQYF | TGTGCCAGTAGTATGGGCCCCCGGGACAGTCGCACAGATACGCAGTATTTT
TRBJ1-1 | 15 | few | TRBV5-8 | TRBD1 | CASSLGTGGRREAFF | TGTGCCAGCAGCTTGGGGACAGGGGGCCGCAGGGAAGCTTTCTTT
TRBJ2-1 | 15 | . | TRBV19 | TRBD2 | CASSKGLATNNEQFF | TGTGCCAGTAGTAAAGGACTAGCGACAAACAATGAGCAGTTCTTC
TRBJ2-1 | 15 | . | TRBV9 | . | CASSVGFGGSNEQFF | TGTGCCAGCAGCGTAGGTTTCGGGGGAAGCAATGAGCAGTTCTTC
TRBJ1-1 | 15 | . | TRBV7-2 | . | CASSPSPTRATEAFF | TGTGCCAGCAGCCCATCCCCAACCAGGGCAACTGAAGCTTTCTTT
TRBJ2-5 | 15 | . | TRBV14 | TRBD2 | CASSQRLAVWGTQYF | TGTGCCAGCAGCCAACGACTAGCGGTATGGGGGACCCAGTACTTC